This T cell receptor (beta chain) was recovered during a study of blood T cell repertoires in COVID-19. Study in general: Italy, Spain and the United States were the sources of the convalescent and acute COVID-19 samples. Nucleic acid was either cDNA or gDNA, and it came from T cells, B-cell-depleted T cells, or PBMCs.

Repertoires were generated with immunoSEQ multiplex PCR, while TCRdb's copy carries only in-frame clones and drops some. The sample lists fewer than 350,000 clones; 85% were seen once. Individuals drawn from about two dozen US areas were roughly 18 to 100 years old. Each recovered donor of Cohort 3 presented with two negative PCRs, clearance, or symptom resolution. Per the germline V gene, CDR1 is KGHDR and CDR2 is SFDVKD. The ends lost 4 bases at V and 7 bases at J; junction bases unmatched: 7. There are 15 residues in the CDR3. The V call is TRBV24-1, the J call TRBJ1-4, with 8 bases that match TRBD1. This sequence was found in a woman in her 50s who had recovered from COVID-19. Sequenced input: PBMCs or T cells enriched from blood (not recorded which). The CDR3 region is CATSERQGSGEKLFF. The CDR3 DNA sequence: TGTGCCACCAGTGAACGACAGGGGTCGGGTGAAAAACTGTTTTTT.